Described below is a single TCR beta chain sequence and its context. Other DNA sequences within the sample encode an identical CDR3. The assay was immunoSEQ multiplex PCR, and TCRdb's table has in-frame clones only and misses some. Here the sample spans approximately 2,200,000 clones, roughly 91% being singletons. Positive CCR7 selection of CD45RO-negative cells yielded the naive CD8 cells, and terminally differentiated effector memory CD45RA+ cells were excluded. This record belongs to a study of shared clonotypes between healthy human individuals. Germline V gene lookup returns CDR1 LGHNA and CDR2 YNFKEQ. This CDR3 has 12 residues. V gave up 0 bases and J gave up 1 base, with 1 base separating them.

The chain has TRBV4-2 and TRBJ2-7; no clear D. The specimen sequenced was naive CD8+ T cells from PBMCs. This TCR was recovered from a man aged 18 to 30 in good health. Some clones in this sample may be carry-over from other donors' samples. CDR3 loop: CASSQDSYEQYF. In DNA, the CDR3 is TGTGCCAGCAGCCAAGATTCCTACGAGCAGTACTTC.